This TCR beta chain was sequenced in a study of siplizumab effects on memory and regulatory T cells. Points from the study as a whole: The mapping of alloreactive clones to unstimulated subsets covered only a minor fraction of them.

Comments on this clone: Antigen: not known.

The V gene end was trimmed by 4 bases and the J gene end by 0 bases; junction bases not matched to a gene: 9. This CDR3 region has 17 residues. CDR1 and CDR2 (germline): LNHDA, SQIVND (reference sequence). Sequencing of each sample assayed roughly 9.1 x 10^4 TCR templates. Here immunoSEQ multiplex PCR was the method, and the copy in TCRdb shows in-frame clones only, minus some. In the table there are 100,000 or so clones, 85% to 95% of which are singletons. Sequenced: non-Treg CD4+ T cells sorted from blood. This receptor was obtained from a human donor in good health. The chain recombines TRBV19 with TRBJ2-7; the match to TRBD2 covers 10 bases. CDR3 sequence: CASSRASGGSTSYEQYF. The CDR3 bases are TGTGCCAGTAGTAGAGCTAGCGGGGGATCAACCTCCTACGAGCAGTACTTC.